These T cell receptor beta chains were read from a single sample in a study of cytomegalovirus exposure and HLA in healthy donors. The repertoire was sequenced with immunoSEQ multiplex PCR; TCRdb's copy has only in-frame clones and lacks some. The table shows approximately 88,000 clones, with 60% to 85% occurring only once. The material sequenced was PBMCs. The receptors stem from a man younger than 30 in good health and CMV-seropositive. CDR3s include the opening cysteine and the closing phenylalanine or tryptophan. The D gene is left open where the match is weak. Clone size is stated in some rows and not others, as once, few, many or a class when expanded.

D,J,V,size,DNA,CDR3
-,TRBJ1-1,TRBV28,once,TGTGCCAGCAGTTTACTTCCAGGGAACACTGAAGCTTTCTTT,CASSLLPGNTEAFF
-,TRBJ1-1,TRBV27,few,TGTGCCAGCAGTTTTAGGGGCAGTTACAGTCAAGCTTTCTTT,CASSFRGSYSQAFF
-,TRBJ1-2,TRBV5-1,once,TGCGCCAGCAGCCCCACAGGGCGAGGCGGCTATGGCTACACCTTC,CASSPTGRGGYGYTF
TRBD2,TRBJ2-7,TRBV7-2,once,TGTGCCAGCAGCTTACTAGCGGGAGGGATTATTAACGAGCAGTACTTC,CASSLLAGGIINEQYF
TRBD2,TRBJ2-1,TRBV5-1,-,TGCGCCAGCACCCCCGACGGGGGGAATGAGCAGTTCTTC,CASTPDGGNEQFF
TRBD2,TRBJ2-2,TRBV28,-,TGTGCCAGCAGTGCGGGGGCGAACACCGGGGAGCTGTTTTTT,CASSAGANTGELFF
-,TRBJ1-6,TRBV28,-,TGTGCCAGCAGGGTCACAGGTGCCAATTCACCCCTCCACTTT,CASRVTGANSPLHF
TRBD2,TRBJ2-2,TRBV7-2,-,TGTGCCAGCAGCTTAGGAATGCGGCTAGCGGGAGTAGCGGGGGAGCTGTTTTTT,CASSLGMRLAGVAGELFF
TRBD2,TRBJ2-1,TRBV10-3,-,TGTGCCATCAGTATCAGCGGGAGGGTGGGTGAGCAGTTCTTC,CAISISGRVGEQFF
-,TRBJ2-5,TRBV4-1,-,TGCGCCAGCAGCCAAGGTTCTGGCGTTATTACGACGGGTCAGTACTTC,CASSQGSGVITTGQYF
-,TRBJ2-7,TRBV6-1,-,TGTGCCAGCAGTGAAAACGGCGACAGCTACGAGCAGTACTTC,CASSENGDSYEQYF
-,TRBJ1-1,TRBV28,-,TGTGCCAGCAGTTTTAGGCCAGGTCGCATGAACACTGAAGCTTTCTTT,CASSFRPGRMNTEAFF
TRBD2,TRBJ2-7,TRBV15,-,TGTGCCACCAGCAGACGGACTAGCGACCTCTGGGAGCAGTACTTC,CATSRRTSDLWEQYF
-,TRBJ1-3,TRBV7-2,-,TGTGCCAGCAGAGGAAGAACGGGGAGCTCTGGAAACACCATATATTTT,CASRGRTGSSGNTIYF
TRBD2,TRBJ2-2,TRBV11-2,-,TGTGCCAGCAGCGGGACTAGCGGGAGCTTCGTCACCGGGGAGCTGTTTTTT,CASSGTSGSFVTGELFF
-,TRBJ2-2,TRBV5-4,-,TGTGCCAGCAGCTTGATAGGGGCGGTCACCGGGGAGCTGTTTTTT,CASSLIGAVTGELFF
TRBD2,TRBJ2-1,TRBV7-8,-,TGTGCCAGCAGCTGGGGGGGGAGCTCCTACAATGAGCAGTTCTTC,CASSWGGSSYNEQFF
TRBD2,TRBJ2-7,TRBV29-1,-,TGCAGCGTTCGGGGGGAGGTTAGGGGAGCGTCCTACGAGCAGTACTTC,CSVRGEVRGASYEQYF
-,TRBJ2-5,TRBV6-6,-,TGTGCCAGCAGTCCTCCGGGCCAAGAGACCCAGTACTTC,CASSPPGQETQYF
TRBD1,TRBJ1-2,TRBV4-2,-,TGTGCCAGCAGCCAAGAAAGGGACAGGCTCCATCGCTATGGCTACACCTTC,CASSQERDRLHRYGYTF
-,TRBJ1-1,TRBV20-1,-,TGCAGTGCTCCAAGCAAGTTGGAAGCTTTCTTT,CSAPSKLEAFF
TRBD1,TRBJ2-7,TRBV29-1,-,TGCAGCGTCCGACAGGGTGTGGAGCAGTACTTC,CSVRQGVEQYF
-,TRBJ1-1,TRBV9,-,TGTGCCAGCAGCGTAGATACAGCCAACACTGAAGCTTTCTTT,CASSVDTANTEAFF
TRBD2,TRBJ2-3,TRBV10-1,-,TGCGCCAGCAGGGCTAGCGGGAGCACAGATACGCAGTATTTT,CASRASGSTDTQYF
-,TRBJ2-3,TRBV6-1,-,TGTGCCAGCAGAAGTAGCGGCACAGATACGCAGTATTTT,CASRSSGTDTQYF
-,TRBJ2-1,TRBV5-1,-,TGCGCCAGCAGCTTGCTGCCTACCTACAATGAGCAGTTCTTC,CASSLLPTYNEQFF
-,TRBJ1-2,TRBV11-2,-,TGTGCCAGCAGCTTAGAAGTTACAGCATATGGCTACACCTTC,CASSLEVTAYGYTF
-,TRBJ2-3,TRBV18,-,TGTGCCAGCTCACCAAATATCGGCAGGGTGGGAGATACGCAGTATTTT,CASSPNIGRVGDTQYF
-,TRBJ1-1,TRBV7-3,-,TGTGCCAGCAGCGAGAGGATGAACACTGAAGCTTTCTTT,CASSERMNTEAFF
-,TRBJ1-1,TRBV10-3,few,TGTGCCATCAGTGATAGGAGGGGAGACACTGAAGCTTTCTTT,CAISDRRGDTEAFF
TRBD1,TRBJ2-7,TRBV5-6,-,TGTGCCAGTAGCACCCAGACAGGGCTGGTCGAGCAGTACTTC,CASSTQTGLVEQYF
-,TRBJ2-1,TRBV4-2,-,TGTGCCAGCAGCCCTTATACGGGTGATGAGCAGTTCTTC,CASSPYTGDEQFF
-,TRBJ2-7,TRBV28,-,TGTGCCAGCAAGGCGGCCTACGAGCAGTACTTC,CASKAAYEQYF
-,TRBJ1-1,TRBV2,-,TGTGCCAGCAGTGAAGCAGGGGAAGACACTGAAGCTTTCTTT,CASSEAGEDTEAFF
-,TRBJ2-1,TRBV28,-,TGTGCCAGCAGTGGGACTGAGACCTACAATGAGCAGTTCTTC,CASSGTETYNEQFF
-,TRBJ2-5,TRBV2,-,TGTGCCAGCAGTCAGGGGCTACAAGAGACCCAGTACTTC,CASSQGLQETQYF
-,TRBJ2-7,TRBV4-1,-,TGCGCCAGCAGCCAACCGGGACTCTACGAGCAGTACTTC,CASSQPGLYEQYF
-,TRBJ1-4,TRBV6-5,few,TGTGCCAGCAGTAACAGGGTGACTAATGAAAAACTGTTTTTT,CASSNRVTNEKLFF
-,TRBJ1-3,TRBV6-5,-,TGTGCCAGCAGTTACCAGGTCGGAGGAAACACCATATATTTT,CASSYQVGGNTIYF
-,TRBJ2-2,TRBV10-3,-,TGTGCCTCCAGATCTAGCTCGAACACCGGGGAGCTGTTTTTT,CASRSSSNTGELFF
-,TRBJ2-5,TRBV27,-,TGTGCCAGCAGTTTACGACAGTATCAAGAGACCCAGTACTTC,CASSLRQYQETQYF
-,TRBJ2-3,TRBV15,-,TGTGCCACCAGCAGAGTCGAGCGGAGCACAGATACGCAGTATTTT,CATSRVERSTDTQYF
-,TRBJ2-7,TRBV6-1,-,TGTGCCAGCAGTCACTACGAGCAGTACTTC,CASSHYEQYF
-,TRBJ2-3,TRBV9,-,TGTGCCAGCAGCTCAGGGGCAGGGATTATGGCAGATACGCAGTATTTT,CASSSGAGIMADTQYF
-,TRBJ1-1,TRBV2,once,TGTGCCAGCAGTGTAGAGAACACTGAAGCTTTCTTT,CASSVENTEAFF
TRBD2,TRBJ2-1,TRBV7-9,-,TGTGCCAGCAGCCTAGCGGGTGAGGGAGACAATGAGCAGTTCTTC,CASSLAGEGDNEQFF
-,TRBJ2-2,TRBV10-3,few,TGTGCCATCAACCCCGGGGTTAGCGAGAACACCGGGGAGCTGTTTTTT,CAINPGVSENTGELFF
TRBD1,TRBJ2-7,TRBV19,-,TGTGCCAGTAGTATCGGGACAGGGGTTTACGAGCAGTACTTC,CASSIGTGVYEQYF
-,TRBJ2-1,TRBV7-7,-,TGTGCTAGCAGCTTCGCAATGAGCTCCTACAATGAGCAGTTCTTC,CASSFAMSSYNEQFF